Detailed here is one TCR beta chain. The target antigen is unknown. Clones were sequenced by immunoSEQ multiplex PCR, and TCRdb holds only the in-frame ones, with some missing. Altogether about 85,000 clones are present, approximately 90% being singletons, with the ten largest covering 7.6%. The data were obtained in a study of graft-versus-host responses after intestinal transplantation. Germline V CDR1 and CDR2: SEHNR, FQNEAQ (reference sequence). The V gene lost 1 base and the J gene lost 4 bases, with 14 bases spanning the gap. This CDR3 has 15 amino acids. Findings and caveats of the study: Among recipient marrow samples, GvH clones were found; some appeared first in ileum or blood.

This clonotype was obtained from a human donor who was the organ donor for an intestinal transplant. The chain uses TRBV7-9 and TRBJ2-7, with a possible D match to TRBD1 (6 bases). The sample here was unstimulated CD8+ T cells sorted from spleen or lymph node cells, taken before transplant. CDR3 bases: TGTGCCAGCAGCTTAGTGTCCGCAGGGGAATACGAGCAGTACTTC. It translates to CASSLVSAGEYEQYF.